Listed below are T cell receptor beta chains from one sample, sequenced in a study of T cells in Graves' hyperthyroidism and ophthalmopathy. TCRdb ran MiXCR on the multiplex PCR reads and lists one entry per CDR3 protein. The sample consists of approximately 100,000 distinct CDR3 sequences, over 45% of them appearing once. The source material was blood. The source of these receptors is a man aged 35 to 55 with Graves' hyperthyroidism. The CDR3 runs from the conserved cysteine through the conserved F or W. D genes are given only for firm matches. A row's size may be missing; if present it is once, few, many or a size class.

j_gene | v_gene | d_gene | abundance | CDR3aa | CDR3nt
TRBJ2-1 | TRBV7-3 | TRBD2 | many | CASSQLAGASNEQFF | TGTGCCAGCAGCCAGCTAGCGGGAGCCTCCAATGAGCAGTTCTTC
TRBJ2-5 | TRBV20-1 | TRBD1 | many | CSASNRQGAQETQYF | TGCAGTGCTAGCAATCGACAGGGGGCTCAAGAGACCCAGTACTTC
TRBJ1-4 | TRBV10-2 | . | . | CASRDSNEKLFF | TGCGCCAGCAGGGACAGTAATGAAAAACTGTTTTTT
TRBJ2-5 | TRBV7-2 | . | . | CASSLPSGEETQYF | TGTGCCAGCAGCCTCCCCAGTGGAGAAGAGACCCAGTACTTC
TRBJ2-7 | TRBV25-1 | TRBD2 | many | CASSARTSLREQYF | TGTGCCAGCAGTGCCCGGACTAGTCTGCGCGAGCAGTACTTC
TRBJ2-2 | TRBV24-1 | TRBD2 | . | CATSDFVAGGPTGELFF | TGTGCCACCAGTGATTTCGTAGCGGGGGGACCCACCGGGGAGCTGTTTTTT
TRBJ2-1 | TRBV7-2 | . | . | CASSFRDRNTEQFF | TGTGCCAGCAGCTTCCGAGACCGGAACACTGAGCAGTTCTTC
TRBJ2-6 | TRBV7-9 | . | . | CASSGSGANVLTF | TGTGCCAGCAGTGGCTCAGGGGCCAACGTCCTGACTTTC
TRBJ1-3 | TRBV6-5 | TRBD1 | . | CASSYSMGQGSGNTIYF | TGTGCCAGCAGTTACTCGATGGGACAGGGCTCTGGAAACACCATATATTTT
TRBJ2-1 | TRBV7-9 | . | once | CASSCRVGAGNEQFF | TGTGCCAGCAGCTGCCGAGTAGGGGCGGGGAATGAGCAGTTCTTC
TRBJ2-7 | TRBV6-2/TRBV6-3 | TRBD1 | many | CASNPGTGGSYEQYF | TGTGCCAGCAACCCAGGGACAGGGGGCAGTTACGAGCAGTACTTC
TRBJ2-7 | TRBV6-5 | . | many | CASSDAGQPYEQYF | TGTGCCAGCAGCGATGCGGGACAGCCCTACGAGCAGTACTTC
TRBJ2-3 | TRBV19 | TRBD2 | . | CASAGGASTDTQYF | TGTGCCAGCGCGGGGGGGGCTAGCACAGATACGCAGTATTTT
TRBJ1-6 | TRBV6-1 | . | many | CASRAGSPYNSPLHF | TGTGCCAGCAGAGCCGGGAGCCCCTATAATTCACCCCTCCACTTT